This T cell receptor beta chain was recorded in a study of regulatory T cells in long-lasting Graves disease. Study-wide findings and caveats: There were preferences for TRBV28, TRBJ1-2 and TRBJ2-5 in persistent disease. The study found persistent patients shared more public clonotypes (about 3,000) than new patients (approximately 970).

The TCR beta library used iRepertoire HTBI primers with Arm-PCR amplification of CDR3. TCRdb re-called the multiplex PCR reads through MiXCR, storing one row per CDR3 protein. The sample carries around 450,000 distinct CDR3 sequences, about a sixth recorded once. CDR3 length: 14 residues. V lost 6 bases and J 2 bases, leaving 11 bases between the germline ends. CDR1 is SNHLY and CDR2 is FYNNEI in the germline V gene. Stated time point: newly diagnosed GD, antithyroid drugs for less than 3 months. PBMC RNA served as the TCR library source. This clonotype has ten or more counts. Its antigen is currently unknown. The same sample was also studied in work on T cells in Graves' hyperthyroidism and ophthalmopathy. In that study: The TCR CDR3 first-round RT-PCR relied on the HTBI primer set.

The sequence was collected from a man between 35 and 55 years old with Graves disease. The specimen comprised peripheral blood mononuclear cells (PBMCs), sampled at new diagnosis, from a patient treated with antithyroid drugs. The V call is TRBV2, the J call TRBJ1-3; D gene ambiguous. CDR3 in amino acids: CASRAGGPGNTIYF. The CDR3 coding sequence is TGTGCCAGCAGGGCCGGTGGTCCTGGAAACACCATATATTTT. Full variable domain (rest looked up from reference TRBV2 and TRBJ1-3): EPEVTQTPSHQVTQMGQEVILRCVPISNHLYFYWYRQILGQKVEFLVSFYNNEISEKSEIFDDQFSVERPDGSNFTLKIRSTKLEDSAMYFCASRAGGPGNTIYFGEGSWLTVV.